This record covers a single TCR beta chain. The antigen remains undetermined. With 3 bases removed from V and 5 bases from J, the gap between germline ends came to 20 bases. The CDR3 is made up of 17 amino acids. Germline CDR1 is SGDLS and CDR2 is YYNGEE. Measured with immunoSEQ multiplex PCR; TCRdb has only the in-frame clones, and not every one. The sample has some 30,000 clones; roughly 87% are singletons. These data originate in a study of T cells in narcolepsy. As for the study in general: Donors had narcolepsy type 1 or type 2, or were healthy controls. Study-wide results and limits: HCRT-specific and TRIB2-specific autoreactive clonotypes appeared among same-patient CSF and blood CD4+ clonotypes. No autoreactive T cell clone sequences appeared in some memory CD4+ repertoires.

This TCR came from a human donor in good health. This chain connects TRBV9 to TRBJ1-4, with D maybe TRBD1 (5 bases). Input material: memory (CD45RA-) CD4+ T cells from blood. CDR3 in amino acids: CASSASHGDGPNEKLFF. The CDR3 nucleotides read TGTGCCAGCAGCGCAAGTCATGGGGACGGCCCGAATGAAAAACTGTTTTTT.